These 30 T cell receptor beta chains originate from one sample sequenced in a study of graft-versus-host responses after intestinal transplantation. Generated by immunoSEQ multiplex PCR, the TCRdb table keeps only in-frame clones and is missing some. The data hold 85,000 to 100,000 clones, with about 94% observed a single time. No antigen is known for these receptors. Source: unstimulated CD4+ T cells sorted from spleen or lymph node cells, taken before intestinal transplant. Receptor source: a human donor who received an intestinal transplant.

V gene TRBV5-4 combines with J gene TRBJ2-3; TRBD2 matches 9 bases. The ends lost 1 base at V and 0 bases at J; junction bases unmatched: 3. CDR1 is SGHNT and CDR2 is YYREEE in the germline V gene (reference sequence). The CDR3 consists of 16 residues. CDR3 protein: CASSLRLAGSTDTQYF. DNA of the CDR3: TGTGCCAGCAGCTTGCGTCTAGCGGGAAGCACAGATACGCAGTATTTT.

The CDR3 sequence: CASSLVLVRGNEQFF. The CDR3 nucleotides read TGTGCCAGCAGTTTAGTCCTGGTCAGGGGAAATGAGCAGTTCTTC. The chain couples TRBV28 to TRBJ2-1, with D maybe TRBD1 (6 bases). CDR3 length: 15 amino acids. Germline V gene data show CDR1 as MDHEN and CDR2 as SYDVKM. V was cut by 2 bases and J by 7 bases, with 15 bases left in between.

This clone was seen a handful of times. The rearrangement joins TRBV2 to TRBJ1-2; maybe TRBD1 (5 bases). CDR1 SNHLY and CDR2 FYNNEI come from the germline V gene. V was trimmed by 6 bases and J by 6 bases, leaving 14 bases between them. The CDR3 has 13 residues. This CDR3 is CASRVGGANGYTF. The DNA for the CDR3 is TGTGCCAGCAGGGTGGGAGGGGCTAATGGCTACACCTTC.

The rearrangement links TRBV5-6 to TRBJ1-2, with TRBD1 identical over 7 bases. The V gene end was trimmed by 4 bases and the J gene end by 4 bases; junction bases not matched to a gene: 7. Germline CDR1 SGHDT, CDR2 YYEEEE. The CDR3 loop spans 14 amino acids. Here the CDR3 DNA reads TGTGCCAGCAGCCTCGGACAGGTCCTCTATGGCTACACCTTC. Its translation is CASSLGQVLYGYTF.

The J gene is TRBJ1-6, the V gene TRBV9; 8 bases are a match to TRBD1. The germline gives CDR1 SGDLS, CDR2 YYNGEE. CDR3 length: 16 residues. The junction had 7 bases not matched to a gene; V was cut back by 0 bases and J by 8 bases. CDR3 loop: CASSVAPGQEYSPLHF. DNA for the CDR3: TGTGCCAGCAGCGTAGCCCCGGGACAGGAATATTCACCCCTCCACTTT.

In this sample, this clone turned up once. CDR3 sequence reads: CAITKQGFSGNGYTF. Written as DNA, the CDR3 is TGTGCCATCACGAAACAGGGGTTTTCGGGAAATGGCTACACCTTC. The genes are TRBV6-6 and TRBJ1-2; 7 bases match TRBD1. CDR1 and CDR2 from the germline V gene are MNHNY and SVGAGI (reference sequence). Trimming cost V 10 bases and J 6 bases; bases outside gene matches: 17. The CDR3 is made up of 15 amino acids.

Only one count was recorded for this clone. The J gene is TRBJ2-7, the V gene TRBV18; D not resolved. The CDR3 is 13 residues long. V was clipped by 5 bases and J by 2 bases, with 10 bases between them. Per the germline V gene, CDR1 is KGHSH and CDR2 is LQKENI. The DNA of the CDR3 is TGTGCCAGCTCATCCGGGTTAGCCTACGAGCAGTACTTC. It yields the protein CASSSGLAYEQYF.

The chain has TRBV2 and TRBJ1-4, with 9 bases fitting TRBD1. CDR3 length: 14 amino acids. V gave up 3 bases and J gave up 4 bases; unmatched junction bases: 0. In germline, CDR1 is SNHLY, CDR2 FYNNEI. The CDR3: CASSEDRGNEKLFF. The CDR3 bases are TGTGCCAGCAGTGAGGACAGGGGTAATGAAAAACTGTTTTTT.

This clone was detected once. The chain couples TRBV28 to TRBJ2-5, with D tentatively TRBD1 (6 bases). CDR1 and CDR2 from the germline V gene are MDHEN and SYDVKM. This CDR3 region has 12 residues. V was shortened by 9 bases and J by 5 bases, with 13 bases between the two germline ends. The chain's CDR3 is CASEVRGETQYF. CDR3 nucleotide sequence: TGTGCCAGTGAGGTCAGGGGCGAGACCCAGTACTTC. The full variable domain, completed using reference TRBV28 and TRBJ2-5, is DVKVTQSSRYLVKRTGEKVFLECVQDMDHENMFWYRQDPGLGLRLIYFSYDVKMKEKGDIPEGYSVSREKKERFSLILESASTNQTSMYLCASEVRGETQYFGPGTRLLVL.

The chain couples TRBV28 to TRBJ2-7, with 11 bases that match TRBD2. Germline V gene sequence: CDR1 MDHEN, CDR2 SYDVKM. V trimming: 1 base; J trimming: 7 bases; junction bases outside the gene matches: 6. The CDR3 is 15 amino acids. As DNA, the CDR3 is TGTGCCAGCAGTTTATTCACCACTAGCGGGAGAGAGCAGTACTTC. Translated: CASSLFTTSGREQYF.

The rearrangement links TRBV2 to TRBJ2-7; maybe TRBD2 (6 bases). In germline, CDR1 is SNHLY, CDR2 FYNNEI. V was shortened by 2 bases and J by 0 bases, with 11 bases between the two germline ends. The CDR3 sequence is 15 residues long. CDR3 amino acids: CASSELAFLSYEQYF. CDR3 nucleotide sequence: TGTGCCAGCAGTGAACTAGCGTTCCTCTCCTACGAGCAGTACTTC.

V usage is TRBV5-6 and J usage is TRBJ1-2, with 9 nucleotides matching TRBD1. V trimming: 2 bases; J trimming: 0 bases; junction bases outside the gene matches: 11. Germline loops: CDR1 SGHDT, CDR2 YYEEEE. This CDR3 has 18 amino acids. The CDR3 DNA follows: TGTGCCAGCAGCTTCCCCCCCGGGACAGGGTCATCTAACTATGGCTACACCTTC. Translated, it gives CASSFPPGTGSSNYGYTF.

The rearrangement links TRBV2 to TRBJ2-4; D is possibly TRBD2 (6 bases). The V end lost 2 bases, the J end lost 0 bases, and 8 bases lay between the germline ends. The CDR3 loop spans 15 amino acids. Germline CDR1 and CDR2: SNHLY and FYNNEI. The CDR3 here is CASSEWEVAKNIQYF. The DNA of the CDR3 is TGTGCCAGCAGTGAATGGGAGGTAGCCAAAAACATTCAGTACTTC.

V is TRBV11-1 and J is TRBJ2-7, with 13 bases identical to TRBD2. Germline CDR1 reads SGHAT; CDR2 reads FQDESV (reference sequence). CDR3 length: 17 residues. V trimming: 1 base; J trimming: 0 bases; junction bases outside the gene matches: 3. Here the CDR3 reads CASSLDGTSGVSYEQYF. In nucleotides, the CDR3 is TGTGCCAGCAGCTTAGATGGGACTAGCGGGGTCTCCTACGAGCAGTACTTC.

The chain links TRBV5-1 to TRBJ2-2; 7 nucleotides line up with TRBD2. The J segment lost 7 bases and the V segment lost 3 bases, leaving 6 bases of the junction unmatched. This CDR3 spans 14 amino acids. Germline-derived CDR1 and CDR2 are SGHRS and YFSETQ. The CDR3 DNA reads as TGCGCCAGCAGCTCCACGGGAGGAGGCGGGGAGCTGTTTTTT. Its translation: CASSSTGGGGELFF.

V gene TRBV18 combines with J gene TRBJ1-6; 7 nucleotides agree with TRBD1. The CDR3 totals 14 residues. With 3 bases clipped from V and 8 bases from J, the junction kept 4 bases outside the gene matches. Germline V gene lookup returns CDR1 KGHSH and CDR2 LQKENI. The CDR3 reads CASSPTGDDSPLHF. In nucleotides, the CDR3 is TGTGCCAGCTCACCTACAGGGGACGATTCACCCCTCCACTTT.

This clone was seen a single time. This sequence joins TRBV5-1 and TRBJ2-1; TRBD2 aligns across 14 bases. Germline loops: CDR1 SGHRS, CDR2 YFSETQ. The junction had 8 bases not matched to a gene; V was cut back by 3 bases and J by 3 bases. This CDR3 is 18 amino acids long. This CDR3 reads CASSWGTSGRLSYNEQFF. The CDR3, as DNA: TGCGCCAGCAGCTGGGGGACTAGCGGGAGACTCAGCTACAATGAGCAGTTCTTC.

The genes are TRBV6-5 and TRBJ2-7; 7 bases align to TRBD1. In germline, CDR1 is MNHEY, CDR2 SVGAGI. V was pared by 5 bases and J by 6 bases, with 13 bases of the junction left unmatched. This CDR3 has 15 amino acids. For the CDR3, the DNA is TGTGCCAGCAGTCGAGATCAAATAGGGGGCCTCGAGCAGTACTTC. The encoded protein is CASSRDQIGGLEQYF.

The J gene is TRBJ2-2, the V gene TRBV19, with D perhaps matching TRBD2 (5 bases). The CDR3 has 15 amino acids. The V gene lost 8 bases and the J gene lost 4 bases, with 17 bases spanning the gap. CDR1 and CDR2 (germline): LNHDA, SQIVND (reference sequence). Written as DNA, the CDR3 is TGTGCCAGTCAGGAGGCGGCAGTGAGCACCGGGGAGCTGTTTTTT. This translates into CASQEAAVSTGELFF.

The rearrangement links TRBV19 to TRBJ1-4; 8 bases fit TRBD1. This CDR3 has 15 amino acids. The V segment lost 6 bases and the J segment 4 bases; nucleotides outside the gene matches: 7. Per the germline V gene, CDR1 is LNHDA and CDR2 is SQIVND (reference sequence). CDR3 sequence (DNA): TGTGCCAGTAGACGACAGGGGCCCCTTAATGAAAAACTGTTTTTT. Protein sequence: CASRRQGPLNEKLFF.

This clone was found a few times. V usage is TRBV7-2 and J usage is TRBJ2-1, with 8 nucleotides matching TRBD2. CDR1 is SGHTA and CDR2 is FQGNSA in the germline V gene. There are 16 residues in the CDR3. The trim removed 1 base at V and 5 bases at J, leaving 7 bases unmatched. CDR3 region: CASSLGAGGPDNEQFF. DNA for the CDR3: TGTGCCAGCAGCTTAGGCGCGGGGGGCCCAGACAATGAGCAGTTCTTC.

The V gene is TRBV6-5, the J gene TRBJ2-7; weak D call: TRBD2 (7 bases). Germline V CDR1 and CDR2: MNHEY, SVGAGI. The CDR3 sequence is 14 residues long. V was pared by 5 bases and J by 4 bases, with 15 bases between. The CDR3 DNA is TGTGCCAGCAGTGATTGGGGGGGGCGATACGAGCAGTACTTC. Residues: CASSDWGGRYEQYF.

The chain uses TRBV5-6 and TRBJ2-3, with a possible D match to TRBD1 (6 bases). The CDR3 contains 15 residues. In germline, CDR1 is SGHDT, CDR2 YYEEEE. Trimming shortened V by 4 bases and J by 1 base, and 13 bases separated the two germline ends. In DNA, the CDR3 is TGTGCCAGCAGCGTCCCGGGACATCGCACAGATACGCAGTATTTT. Its protein product is CASSVPGHRTDTQYF.

V is TRBV7-3 and J is TRBJ1-4, with TRBD1 matching over 7 bases. This CDR3 has 15 amino acids. Trimming took 0 bases from V and 3 from J; bases not matched to a gene: 1. The germline V gene encodes CDR1 SGHTA and CDR2 FQGTGA. The CDR3 sequence is CASSLTGGPNEKLFF. The CDR3 coding sequence is TGTGCCAGCAGCTTAACAGGGGGCCCTAATGAAAAACTGTTTTTT.

The chain joins TRBV7-2 to TRBJ2-7; 8 bases are a match to TRBD2. Germline V gene lookup returns CDR1 SGHTA and CDR2 FQGNSA. J lost 2 bases, V lost 2 bases, and 5 bases had no gene match. This CDR3 region has 15 residues. CDR3 amino acids: CASSLLLGGAYEQYF. The CDR3 DNA reads TGTGCCAGCAGCTTACTCCTCGGGGGGGCCTACGAGCAGTACTTC.

The J gene is TRBJ2-3, the V gene TRBV6-5; TRBD2 agrees at 7 bases. Germline V gene lookup returns CDR1 MNHEY and CDR2 SVGAGI. The CDR3 contains 16 residues. J was trimmed by 2 bases and V by 3 bases; bases with no gene match: 8. The CDR3, as DNA: TGTGCCAGCAGTTATTCTAGCGGACTTAACACAGATACGCAGTATTTT. Translated, it gives CASSYSSGLNTDTQYF.

This chain connects TRBV7-2 to TRBJ1-5; no clear D. Trimming shortened V by 2 bases and J by 5 bases, and 10 bases separated the two germline ends. Germline lookup yields CDR1 SGHTA and CDR2 FQGNSA. The CDR3 covers 14 residues. The DNA for the CDR3 is TGTGCCAGCAGCTTATTTGGGAGGGATCAGCCCCAGCATTTT. Translated: CASSLFGRDQPQHF.

The count of this clone is one. The genes are TRBV18 and TRBJ2-1, with 10 bases matching TRBD2. Germline V gene sequence: CDR1 KGHSH, CDR2 LQKENI. V was clipped by 6 bases and J by 0 bases; unmatched bases: 2. The CDR3 contains 15 residues. In nucleotides, the CDR3 is TGTGCCAGCTCTAGCGGGGGGAGCTCCTACAATGAGCAGTTCTTC. This encodes CASSSGGSSYNEQFF.

The table lists this clone with a count of one. This sequence joins TRBV11-2 and TRBJ2-7; weak D call: TRBD1 (5 bases). The CDR3 runs to 13 residues. CDR1 and CDR2 (germline): SGHAT, FQNNGV. V lost 5 bases to trimming and J lost 5 bases, with 13 bases between them. The CDR3, as DNA: TGTGCCAGCAGCCACAGGCAGGGCGACGAGCAGTACTTC. Translation: CASSHRQGDEQYF. Combining the CDR3 with reference TRBV11-2 and TRBJ2-7 gives the whole variable domain EAGVAQSPRYKIIEKRQSVAFWCNPISGHATLYWYQQILGQGPKLLIQFQNNGVVDDSQLPKDRFSAERLKGVDSTLKIQPAKLEDSAVYLCASSHRQGDEQYFGPGTRLTVT.

The gene calls are TRBV27 and TRBJ2-1; 9 bases are a match to TRBD2. From germline, CDR1 is MNHEY and CDR2 SMNVEV (reference sequence). The ends lost 3 bases at V and 2 bases at J; junction bases unmatched: 5. This CDR3 has 16 amino acids. The CDR3 protein is CASSFHLAGTYNEQFF. The CDR3 DNA follows: TGTGCCAGCAGTTTCCACCTAGCGGGAACCTACAATGAGCAGTTCTTC.